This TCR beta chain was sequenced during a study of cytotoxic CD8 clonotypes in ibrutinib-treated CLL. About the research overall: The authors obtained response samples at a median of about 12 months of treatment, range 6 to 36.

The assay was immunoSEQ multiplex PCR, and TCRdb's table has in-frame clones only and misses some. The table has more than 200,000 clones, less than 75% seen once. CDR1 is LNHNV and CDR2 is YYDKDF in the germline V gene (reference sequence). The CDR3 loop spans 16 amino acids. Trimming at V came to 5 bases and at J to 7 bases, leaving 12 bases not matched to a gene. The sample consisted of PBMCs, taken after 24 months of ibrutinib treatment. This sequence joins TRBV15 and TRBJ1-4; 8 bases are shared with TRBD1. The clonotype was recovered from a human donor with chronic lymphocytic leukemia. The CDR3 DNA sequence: TGTGCCACCAGCGGCCTACAGGGGGGGTTAGGTGAAAAACTGTTTTTT. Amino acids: CATSGLQGGLGEKLFF.